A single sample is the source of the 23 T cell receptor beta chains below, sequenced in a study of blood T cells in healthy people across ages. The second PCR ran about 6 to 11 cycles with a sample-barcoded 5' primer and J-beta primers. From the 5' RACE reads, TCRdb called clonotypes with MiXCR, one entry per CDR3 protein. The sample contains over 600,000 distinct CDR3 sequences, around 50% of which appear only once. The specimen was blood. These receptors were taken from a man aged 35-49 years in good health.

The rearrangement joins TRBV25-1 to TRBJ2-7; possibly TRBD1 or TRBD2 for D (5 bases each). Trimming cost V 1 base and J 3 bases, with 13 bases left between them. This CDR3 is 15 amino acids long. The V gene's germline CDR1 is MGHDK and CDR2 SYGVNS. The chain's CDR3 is CASSEFGGPSYEQYF. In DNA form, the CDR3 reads TGTGCCAGCAGTGAATTTGGGGGACCCAGCTACGAGCAGTACTTC.

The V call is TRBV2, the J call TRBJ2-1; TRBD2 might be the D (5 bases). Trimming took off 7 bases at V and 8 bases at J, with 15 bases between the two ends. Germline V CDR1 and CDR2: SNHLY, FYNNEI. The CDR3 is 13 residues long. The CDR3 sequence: CASKESGIDEQFF. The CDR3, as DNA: TGTGCCAGCAAAGAGTCGGGGATCGATGAGCAGTTCTTC.

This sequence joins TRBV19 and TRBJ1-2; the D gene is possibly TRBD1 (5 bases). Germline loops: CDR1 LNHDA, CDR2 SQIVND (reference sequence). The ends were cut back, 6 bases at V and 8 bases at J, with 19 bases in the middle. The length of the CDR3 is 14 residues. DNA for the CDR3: TGTGCCAGTAGCTTTACCCGGGGGTTCGGCGGCTACACCTTC. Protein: CASSFTRGFGGYTF.

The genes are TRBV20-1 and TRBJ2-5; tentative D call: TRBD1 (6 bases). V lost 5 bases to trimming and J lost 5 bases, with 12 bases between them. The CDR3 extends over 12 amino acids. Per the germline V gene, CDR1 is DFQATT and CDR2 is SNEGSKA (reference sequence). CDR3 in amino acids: CSAHRDEETQYF. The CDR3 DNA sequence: TGCAGTGCTCACAGGGACGAGGAGACCCAGTACTTC.

The CDR3 bases are TGTGCCAGGGCACAGACAGGACACACAGATACGCAGTATTTT. Its translation is CARAQTGHTDTQYF. The V gene is TRBV6-1, the J gene TRBJ2-3; TRBD1 might be the D (6 bases). V was clipped by 9 bases and J by 2 bases, with 15 bases between them. The CDR3 totals 14 residues. CDR1 and CDR2 (germline): MNHNS, SASEGT.

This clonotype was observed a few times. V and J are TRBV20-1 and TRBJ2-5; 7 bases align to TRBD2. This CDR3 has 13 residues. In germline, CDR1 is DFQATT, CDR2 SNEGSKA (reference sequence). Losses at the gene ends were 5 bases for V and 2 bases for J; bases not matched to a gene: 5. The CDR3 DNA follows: TGCAGTGCTCTCGGGGGACTACAAGAGACCCAGTACTTC. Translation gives CSALGGLQETQYF.

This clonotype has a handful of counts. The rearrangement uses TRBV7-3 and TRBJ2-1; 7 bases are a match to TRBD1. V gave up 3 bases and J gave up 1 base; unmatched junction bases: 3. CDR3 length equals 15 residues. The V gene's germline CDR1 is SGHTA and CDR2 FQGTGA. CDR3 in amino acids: CASSFGQVSYNEQFF. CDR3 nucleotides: TGTGCCAGCAGCTTCGGACAGGTGTCCTACAATGAGCAGTTCTTC.

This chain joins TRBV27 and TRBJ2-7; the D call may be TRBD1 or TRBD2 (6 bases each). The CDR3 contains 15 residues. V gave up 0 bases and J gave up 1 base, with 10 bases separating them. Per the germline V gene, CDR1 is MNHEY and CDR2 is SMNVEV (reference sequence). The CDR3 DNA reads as TGTGCCAGCAGTTTATCGCAGGGGAGGTCCTACGAGCAGTACTTC. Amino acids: CASSLSQGRSYEQYF.

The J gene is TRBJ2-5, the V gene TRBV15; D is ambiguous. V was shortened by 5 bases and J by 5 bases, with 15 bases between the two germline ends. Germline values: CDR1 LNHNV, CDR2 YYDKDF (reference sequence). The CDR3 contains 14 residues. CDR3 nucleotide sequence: TGTGCCACCAGCCGTGGCTCCTTCGAGGAGACCCAGTACTTC. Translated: CATSRGSFEETQYF.

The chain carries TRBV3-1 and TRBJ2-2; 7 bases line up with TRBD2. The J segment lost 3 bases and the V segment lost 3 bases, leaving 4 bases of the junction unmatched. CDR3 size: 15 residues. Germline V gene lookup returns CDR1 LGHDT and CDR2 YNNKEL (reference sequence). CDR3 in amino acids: CASSQPSGHTGELFF. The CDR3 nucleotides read TGTGCCAGCAGCCAGCCTAGCGGACACACCGGGGAGCTGTTTTTT. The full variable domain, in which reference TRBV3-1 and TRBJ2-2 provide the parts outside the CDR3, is DTAVSQTPKYLVTQMGNDKSIKCEQNLGHDTMYWYKQDSKKFLKIMFSYNNKELIINETVPNRFSPKSPDKAHLNLHINSLELGDSAVYFCASSQPSGHTGELFFGEGSRLTVL.

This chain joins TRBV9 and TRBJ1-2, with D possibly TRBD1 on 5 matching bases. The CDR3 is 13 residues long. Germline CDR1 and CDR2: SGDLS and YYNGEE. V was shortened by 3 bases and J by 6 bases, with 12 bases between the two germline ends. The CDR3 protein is CASSATGSNGYTF. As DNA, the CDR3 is TGTGCCAGCAGCGCCACAGGTTCCAATGGCTACACCTTC. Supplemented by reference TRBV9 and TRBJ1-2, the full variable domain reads DSGVTQTPKHLITATGQRVTLRCSPRSGDLSVYWYQQSLDQGLQFLIQYYNGEERAKGNILERFSAQQFPDLHSELNLSSLELGDSALYFCASSATGSNGYTFGSGTRLTVV.

CDR3 region: CASSRGFGDGSPLHF. The CDR3 DNA is TGTGCCAGCAGCAGGGGGTTCGGTGATGGTTCACCCCTCCACTTT. This sequence joins TRBV3-1 and TRBJ1-6; a possible D gene is TRBD1 (6 bases). CDR3 length: 15 amino acids. Looked up from germline, CDR1 is LGHDT and CDR2 is YNNKEL (reference sequence). The V end was cut by 5 bases, the J end by 9 bases, with 17 bases between.

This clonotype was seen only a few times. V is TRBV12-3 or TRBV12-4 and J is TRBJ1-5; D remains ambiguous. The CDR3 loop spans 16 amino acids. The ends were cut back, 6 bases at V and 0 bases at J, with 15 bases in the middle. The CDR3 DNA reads TGTGCCAGCAGCCCCTCCAAAAGTAATAGCAATCAGCCCCAGCATTTT. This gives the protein CASSPSKSNSNQPQHF.

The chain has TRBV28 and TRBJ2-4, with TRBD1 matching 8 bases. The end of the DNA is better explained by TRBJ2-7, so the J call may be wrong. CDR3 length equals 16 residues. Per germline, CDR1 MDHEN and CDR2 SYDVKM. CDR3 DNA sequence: TGTGCCAGCAGTGTTATTCAGGGGGCGGGAAAGGACGAGCAGTACTTC. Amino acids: CASSVIQGAGKDEQYF.

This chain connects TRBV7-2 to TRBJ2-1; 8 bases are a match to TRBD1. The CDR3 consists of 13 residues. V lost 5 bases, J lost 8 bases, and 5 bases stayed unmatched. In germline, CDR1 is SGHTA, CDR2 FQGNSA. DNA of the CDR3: TGTGCCAGCAGCGGGAGACAGGGGTATGAGCAGTTCTTC. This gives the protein CASSGRQGYEQFF.

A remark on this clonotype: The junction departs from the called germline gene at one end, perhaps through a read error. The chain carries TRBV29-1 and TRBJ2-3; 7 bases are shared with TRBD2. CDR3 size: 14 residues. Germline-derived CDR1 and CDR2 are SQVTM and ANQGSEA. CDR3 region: CGVGGGTTADTQYF. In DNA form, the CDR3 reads TGCGGCGTTGGGGGGGGGACGACGGCAGATACGCAGTATTTT.

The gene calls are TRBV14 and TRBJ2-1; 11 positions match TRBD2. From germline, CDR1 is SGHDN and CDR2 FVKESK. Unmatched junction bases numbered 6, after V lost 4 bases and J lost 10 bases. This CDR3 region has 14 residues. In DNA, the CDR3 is TGTGCCAGCAGCCTTGGACTAGCGGGCAGCGAGCAGTTCTTC. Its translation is CASSLGLAGSEQFF.

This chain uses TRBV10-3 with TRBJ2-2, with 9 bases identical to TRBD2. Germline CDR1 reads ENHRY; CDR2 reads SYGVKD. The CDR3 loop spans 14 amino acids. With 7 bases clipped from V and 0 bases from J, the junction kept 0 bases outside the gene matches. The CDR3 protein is CAIKRGANTGELFF. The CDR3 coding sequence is TGTGCCATCAAGCGGGGGGCGAACACCGGGGAGCTGTTTTTT.

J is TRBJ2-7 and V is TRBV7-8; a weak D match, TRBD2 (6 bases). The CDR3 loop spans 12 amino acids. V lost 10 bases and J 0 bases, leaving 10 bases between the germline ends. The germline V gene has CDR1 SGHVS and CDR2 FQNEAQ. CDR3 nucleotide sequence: TGTGCCACCGGGGGAAACTCCTACGAGCAGTACTTC. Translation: CATGGNSYEQYF.

CDR3 region: CASSVGLAPYEQYF. Here the CDR3 DNA reads TGTGCCAGCAGCGTAGGGCTAGCCCCCTACGAGCAGTACTTC. This chain connects TRBV9 to TRBJ2-7; possibly TRBD2 for D (5 bases). Germline V lookup: CDR1 SGDLS, CDR2 YYNGEE. V was trimmed by 0 bases and J by 2 bases, leaving 9 bases between them. This CDR3 has 14 residues. Full variable domain (remainder filled in from reference TRBV9 and TRBJ2-7): DSGVTQTPKHLITATGQRVTLRCSPRSGDLSVYWYQQSLDQGLQFLIQYYNGEERAKGNILERFSAQQFPDLHSELNLSSLELGDSALYFCASSVGLAPYEQYFGPGTRLTVT.

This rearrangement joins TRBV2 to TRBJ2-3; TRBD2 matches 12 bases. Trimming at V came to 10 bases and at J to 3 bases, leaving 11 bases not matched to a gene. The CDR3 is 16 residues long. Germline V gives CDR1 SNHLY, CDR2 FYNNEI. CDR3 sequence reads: CATRTSGVRYTDTQYF. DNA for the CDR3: TGTGCCACCCGGACTAGCGGGGTCCGTTATACAGATACGCAGTATTTT.

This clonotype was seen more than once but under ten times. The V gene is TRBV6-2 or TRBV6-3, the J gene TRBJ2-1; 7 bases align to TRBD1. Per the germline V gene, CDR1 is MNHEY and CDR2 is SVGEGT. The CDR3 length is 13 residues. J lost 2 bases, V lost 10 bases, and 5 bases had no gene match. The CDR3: CATQTGPYNEQFF. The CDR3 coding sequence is TGTGCCACCCAGACAGGGCCCTACAATGAGCAGTTCTTC.

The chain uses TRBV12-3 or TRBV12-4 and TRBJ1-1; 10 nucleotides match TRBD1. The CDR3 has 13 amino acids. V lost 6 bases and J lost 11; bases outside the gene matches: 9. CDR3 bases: TGTGCCAGCAGGGGAGCTGGGACAGGGGCCGCTTTCTTT. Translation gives CASRGAGTGAAFF.